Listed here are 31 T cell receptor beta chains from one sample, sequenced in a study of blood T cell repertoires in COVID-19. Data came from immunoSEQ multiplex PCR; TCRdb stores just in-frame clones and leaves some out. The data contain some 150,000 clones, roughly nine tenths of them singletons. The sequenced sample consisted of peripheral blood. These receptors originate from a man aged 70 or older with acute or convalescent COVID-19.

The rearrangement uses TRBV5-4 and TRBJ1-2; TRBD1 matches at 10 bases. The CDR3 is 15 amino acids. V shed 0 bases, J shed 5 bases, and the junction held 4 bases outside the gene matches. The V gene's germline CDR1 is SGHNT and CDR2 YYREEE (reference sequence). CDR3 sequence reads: CASSLADRGTYGYTF. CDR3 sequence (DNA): TGTGCCAGCAGCTTGGCGGACAGGGGGACATATGGCTACACCTTC.

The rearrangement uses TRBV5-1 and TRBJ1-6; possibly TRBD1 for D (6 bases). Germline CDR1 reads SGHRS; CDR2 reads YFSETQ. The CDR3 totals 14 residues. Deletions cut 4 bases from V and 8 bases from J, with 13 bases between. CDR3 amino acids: CASSTTGSHSPLHF. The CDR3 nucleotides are TGCGCCAGCAGCACTACAGGGTCCCATTCACCCCTCCACTTT.

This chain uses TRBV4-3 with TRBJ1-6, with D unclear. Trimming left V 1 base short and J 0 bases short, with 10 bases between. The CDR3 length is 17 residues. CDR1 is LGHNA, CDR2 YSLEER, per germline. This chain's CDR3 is CASSQGLASSYNSPLHF. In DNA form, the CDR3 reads TGCGCCAGCAGCCAAGGGTTGGCCAGCTCCTATAATTCACCCCTCCACTTT.

This CDR3 reads CASSPGTPTYNEQFF. The CDR3 nucleotides read TGTGCCAGCAGCCCCGGGACTCCTACCTACAATGAGCAGTTCTTC. The chain joins TRBV11-2 to TRBJ2-1, with D possibly matching TRBD2 (6 bases). The germline V gene encodes CDR1 SGHAT and CDR2 FQNNGV. The V gene lost 5 bases and the J gene lost 2 bases, with 13 bases spanning the gap. This CDR3 has 15 residues.

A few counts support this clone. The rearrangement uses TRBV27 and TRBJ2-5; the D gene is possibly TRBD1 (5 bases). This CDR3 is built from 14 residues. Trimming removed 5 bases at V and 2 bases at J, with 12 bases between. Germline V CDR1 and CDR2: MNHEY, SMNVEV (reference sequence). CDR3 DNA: TGTGCCAGCAGTATAGGGGCCCCTCAAGAGACCCAGTACTTC. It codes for CASSIGAPQETQYF.

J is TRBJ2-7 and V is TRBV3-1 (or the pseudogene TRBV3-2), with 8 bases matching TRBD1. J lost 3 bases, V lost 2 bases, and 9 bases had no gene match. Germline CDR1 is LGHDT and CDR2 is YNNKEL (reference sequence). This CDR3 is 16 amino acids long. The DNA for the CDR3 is TGTGCCAGCAGCCAACCGCCTCGGACAGGGCGCTACGAGCAGTACTTC. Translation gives CASSQPPRTGRYEQYF.

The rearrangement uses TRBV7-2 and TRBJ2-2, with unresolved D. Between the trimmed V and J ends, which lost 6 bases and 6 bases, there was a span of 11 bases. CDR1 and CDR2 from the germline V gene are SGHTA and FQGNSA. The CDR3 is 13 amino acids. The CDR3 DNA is TGTGCCAGCAGGGCAGGATTAGCCGGGGAGCTGTTTTTT. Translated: CASRAGLAGELFF.

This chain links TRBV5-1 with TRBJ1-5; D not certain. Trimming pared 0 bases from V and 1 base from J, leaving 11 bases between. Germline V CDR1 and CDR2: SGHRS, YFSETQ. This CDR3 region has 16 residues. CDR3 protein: CASSLGTAGSNQPQHF. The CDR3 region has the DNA TGCGCCAGCAGCTTGGGCACAGCGGGGAGCAATCAGCCCCAGCATTTT. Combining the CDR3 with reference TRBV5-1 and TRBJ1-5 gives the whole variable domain KAGVTQTPRYLIKTRGQQVTLSCSPISGHRSVSWYQQTPGQGLQFLFEYFSETQRNKGNFPGRFSGRQFSNSRSEMNVSTLELGDSALYLCASSLGTAGSNQPQHFGDGTRLSIL.

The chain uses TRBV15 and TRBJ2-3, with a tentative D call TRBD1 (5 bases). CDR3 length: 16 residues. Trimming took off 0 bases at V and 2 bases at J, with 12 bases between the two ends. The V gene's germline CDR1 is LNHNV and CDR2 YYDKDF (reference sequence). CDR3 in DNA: TGTGCCACCAGCAGAGATAAGGGGTCTATCACAGATACGCAGTATTTT. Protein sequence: CATSRDKGSITDTQYF.

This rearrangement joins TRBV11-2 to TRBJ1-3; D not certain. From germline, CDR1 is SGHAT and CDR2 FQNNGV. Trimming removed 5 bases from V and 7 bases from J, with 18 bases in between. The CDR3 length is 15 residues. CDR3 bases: TGTGCCAGCAGCGTCCGGGCCCAAGGCGGGAACACCATATATTTT. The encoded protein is CASSVRAQGGNTIYF.

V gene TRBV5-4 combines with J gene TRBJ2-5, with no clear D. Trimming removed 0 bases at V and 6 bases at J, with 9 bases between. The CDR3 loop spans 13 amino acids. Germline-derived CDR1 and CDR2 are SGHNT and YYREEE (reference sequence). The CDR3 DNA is TGTGCCAGCAGCTTGGACAGAGACAAGACCCAGTACTTC. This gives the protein CASSLDRDKTQYF.

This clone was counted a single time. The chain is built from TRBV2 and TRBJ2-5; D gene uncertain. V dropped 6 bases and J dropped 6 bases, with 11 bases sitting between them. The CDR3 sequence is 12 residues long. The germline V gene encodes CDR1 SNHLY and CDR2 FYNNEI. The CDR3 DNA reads TGTGCCAGCAGAGACATGATCCAGACCCAGTACTTC. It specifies CASRDMIQTQYF.

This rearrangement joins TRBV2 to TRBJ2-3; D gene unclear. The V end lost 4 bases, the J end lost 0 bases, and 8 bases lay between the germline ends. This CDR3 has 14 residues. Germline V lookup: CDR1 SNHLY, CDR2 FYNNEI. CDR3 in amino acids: CASSGALSTDTQYF. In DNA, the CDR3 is TGTGCCAGCAGTGGGGCATTAAGCACAGATACGCAGTATTTT.

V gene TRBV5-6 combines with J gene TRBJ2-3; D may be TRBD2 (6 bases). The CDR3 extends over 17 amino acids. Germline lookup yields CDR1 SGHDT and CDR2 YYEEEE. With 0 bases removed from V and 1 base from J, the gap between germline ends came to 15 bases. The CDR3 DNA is TGTGCCAGCAGCTTGGCCATACTAGCCGGGGGCACAGATACGCAGTATTTT. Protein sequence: CASSLAILAGGTDTQYF.

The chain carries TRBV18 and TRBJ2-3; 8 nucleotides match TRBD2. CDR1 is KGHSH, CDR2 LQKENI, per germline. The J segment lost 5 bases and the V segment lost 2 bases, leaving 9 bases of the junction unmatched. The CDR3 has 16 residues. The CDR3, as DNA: TGTGCCAGCTCACCATCGCCAGCGGGAGTGGGAGATACGCAGTATTTT. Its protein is CASSPSPAGVGDTQYF.

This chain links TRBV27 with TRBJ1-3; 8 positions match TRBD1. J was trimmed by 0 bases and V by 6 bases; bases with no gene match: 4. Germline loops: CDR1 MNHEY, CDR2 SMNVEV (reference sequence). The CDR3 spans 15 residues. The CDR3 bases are TGTGCCAGCAGGAGGACAGGGAGCTCTGGAAACACCATATATTTT. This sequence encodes CASRRTGSSGNTIYF.

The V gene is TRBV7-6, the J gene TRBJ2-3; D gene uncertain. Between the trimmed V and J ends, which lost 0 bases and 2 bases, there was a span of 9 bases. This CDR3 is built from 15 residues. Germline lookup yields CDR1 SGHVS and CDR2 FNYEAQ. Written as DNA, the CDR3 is TGTGCCAGCAGCTTAGCGGCGGCGCTCACAGATACGCAGTATTTT. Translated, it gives CASSLAAALTDTQYF.

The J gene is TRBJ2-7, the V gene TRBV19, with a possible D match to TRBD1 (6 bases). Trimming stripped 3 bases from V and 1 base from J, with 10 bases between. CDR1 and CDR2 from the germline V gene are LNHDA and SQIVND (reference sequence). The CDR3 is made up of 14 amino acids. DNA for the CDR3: TGTGCCAGTAGTATGGGGGACACGTCCTACGAGCAGTACTTC. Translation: CASSMGDTSYEQYF.

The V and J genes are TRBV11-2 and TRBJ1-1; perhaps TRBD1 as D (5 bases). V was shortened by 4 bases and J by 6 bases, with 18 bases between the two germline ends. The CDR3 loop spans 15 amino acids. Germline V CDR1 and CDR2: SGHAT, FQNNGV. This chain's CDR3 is CASSSPGRRGPEAFF. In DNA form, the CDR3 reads TGTGCCAGCAGCTCCCCCGGACGGAGGGGCCCTGAAGCTTTCTTT. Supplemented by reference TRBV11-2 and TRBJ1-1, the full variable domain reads EAGVAQSPRYKIIEKRQSVAFWCNPISGHATLYWYQQILGQGPKLLIQFQNNGVVDDSQLPKDRFSAERLKGVDSTLKIQPAKLEDSAVYLCASSSPGRRGPEAFFGQGTRLTVV.

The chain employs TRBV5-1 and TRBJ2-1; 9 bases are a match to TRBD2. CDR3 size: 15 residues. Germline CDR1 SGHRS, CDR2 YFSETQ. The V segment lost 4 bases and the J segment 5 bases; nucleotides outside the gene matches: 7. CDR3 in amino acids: CASSLSGRSDNEQFF. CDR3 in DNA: TGCGCCAGCAGCCTTAGCGGGAGATCCGACAATGAGCAGTTCTTC.

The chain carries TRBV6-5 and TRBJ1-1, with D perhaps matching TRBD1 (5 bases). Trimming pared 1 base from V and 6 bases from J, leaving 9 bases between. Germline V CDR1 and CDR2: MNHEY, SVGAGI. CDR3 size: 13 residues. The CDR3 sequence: CASSYLGEAEAFF. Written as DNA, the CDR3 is TGTGCCAGCAGTTACTTGGGGGAGGCTGAAGCTTTCTTT.

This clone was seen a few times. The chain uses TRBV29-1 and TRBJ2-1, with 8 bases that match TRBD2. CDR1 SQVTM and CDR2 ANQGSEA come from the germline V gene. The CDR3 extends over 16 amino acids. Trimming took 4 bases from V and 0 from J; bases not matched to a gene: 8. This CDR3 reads CSVARTSGGSYNEQFF. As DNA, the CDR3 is TGCAGCGTTGCCCGTACTAGCGGAGGCTCCTACAATGAGCAGTTCTTC.

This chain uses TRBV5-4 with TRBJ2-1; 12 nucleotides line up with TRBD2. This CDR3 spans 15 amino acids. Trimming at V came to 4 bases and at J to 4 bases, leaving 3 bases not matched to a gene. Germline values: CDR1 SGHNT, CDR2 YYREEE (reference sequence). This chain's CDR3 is CASSELAGGYNEQFF. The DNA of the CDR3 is TGTGCCAGCAGCGAACTAGCGGGGGGTTACAATGAGCAGTTCTTC.

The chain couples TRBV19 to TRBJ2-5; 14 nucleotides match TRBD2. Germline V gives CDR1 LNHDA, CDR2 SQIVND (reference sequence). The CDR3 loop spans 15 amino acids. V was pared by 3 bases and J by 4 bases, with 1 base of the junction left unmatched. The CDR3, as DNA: TGTGCCAGTAGTATCGGACTAGCGGGAGGAGAGACCCAGTACTTC. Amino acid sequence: CASSIGLAGGETQYF.

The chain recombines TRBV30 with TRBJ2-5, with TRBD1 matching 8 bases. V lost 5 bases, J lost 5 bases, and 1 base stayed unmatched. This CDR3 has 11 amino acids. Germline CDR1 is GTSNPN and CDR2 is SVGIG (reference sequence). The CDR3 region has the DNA TGTGCCTGGGACAGGGGCGAGACCCAGTACTTC. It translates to CAWDRGETQYF.

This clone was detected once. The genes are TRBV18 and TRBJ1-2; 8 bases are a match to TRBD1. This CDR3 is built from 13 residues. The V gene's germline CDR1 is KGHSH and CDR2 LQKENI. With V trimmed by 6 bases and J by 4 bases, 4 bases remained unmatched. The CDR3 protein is CASSLTGGYGYTF. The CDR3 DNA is TGTGCCAGCTCGCTTACAGGGGGCTATGGCTACACCTTC.

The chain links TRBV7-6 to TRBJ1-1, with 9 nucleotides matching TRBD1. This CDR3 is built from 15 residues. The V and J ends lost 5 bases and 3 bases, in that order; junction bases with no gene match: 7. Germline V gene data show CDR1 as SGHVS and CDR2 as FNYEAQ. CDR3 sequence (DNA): TGTGCCAGCAGCCCGGCACAGGGGGCGGACACTGAAGCTTTCTTT. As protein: CASSPAQGADTEAFF.

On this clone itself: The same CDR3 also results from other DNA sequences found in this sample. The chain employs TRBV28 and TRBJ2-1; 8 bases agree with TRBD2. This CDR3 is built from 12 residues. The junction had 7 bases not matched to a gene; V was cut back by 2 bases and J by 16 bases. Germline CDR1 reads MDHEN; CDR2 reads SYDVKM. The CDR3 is CASSLKGTRRFF. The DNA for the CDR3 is TGTGCCAGCAGTTTAAAGGGGACTAGGCGCTTCTTC. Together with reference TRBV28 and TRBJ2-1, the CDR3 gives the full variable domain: DVKVTQSSRYLVKRTGEKVFLECVQDMDHENMFWYRQDPGLGLRLIYFSYDVKMKEKGDIPEGYSVSREKKERFSLILESASTNQTSMYLCASSLKGTRRFFGPGTRLTVL.

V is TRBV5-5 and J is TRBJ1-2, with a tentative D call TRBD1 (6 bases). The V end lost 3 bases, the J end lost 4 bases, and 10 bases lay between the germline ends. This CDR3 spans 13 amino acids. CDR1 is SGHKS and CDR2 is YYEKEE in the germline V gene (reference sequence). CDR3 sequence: CASSYGQPYGYTF. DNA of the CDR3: TGTGCCAGCAGCTACGGACAGCCCTATGGCTACACCTTC.

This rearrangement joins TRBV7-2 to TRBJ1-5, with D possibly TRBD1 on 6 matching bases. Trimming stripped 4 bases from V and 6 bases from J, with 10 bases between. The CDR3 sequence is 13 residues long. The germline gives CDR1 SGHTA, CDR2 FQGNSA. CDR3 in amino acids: CASSSDRIQPQHF. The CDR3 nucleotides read TGTGCCAGCAGCTCCGACAGGATTCAGCCCCAGCATTTT. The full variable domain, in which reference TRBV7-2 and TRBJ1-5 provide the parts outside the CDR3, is GAGVSQSPSNKVTEKGKDVELRCDPISGHTALYWYRQSLGQGLEFLIYFQGNSAPDKSGLPSDRFSAERTGGSVSTLTIQRTQQEDSAVYLCASSSDRIQPQHFGDGTRLSIL.

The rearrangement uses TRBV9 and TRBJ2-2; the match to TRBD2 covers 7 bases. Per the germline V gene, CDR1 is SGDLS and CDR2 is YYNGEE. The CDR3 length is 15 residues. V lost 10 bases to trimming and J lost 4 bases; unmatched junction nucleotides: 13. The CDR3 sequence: CASKREGLGTGELFF. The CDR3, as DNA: TGTGCCTCCAAGAGGGAGGGGCTGGGCACCGGGGAGCTGTTTTTT.